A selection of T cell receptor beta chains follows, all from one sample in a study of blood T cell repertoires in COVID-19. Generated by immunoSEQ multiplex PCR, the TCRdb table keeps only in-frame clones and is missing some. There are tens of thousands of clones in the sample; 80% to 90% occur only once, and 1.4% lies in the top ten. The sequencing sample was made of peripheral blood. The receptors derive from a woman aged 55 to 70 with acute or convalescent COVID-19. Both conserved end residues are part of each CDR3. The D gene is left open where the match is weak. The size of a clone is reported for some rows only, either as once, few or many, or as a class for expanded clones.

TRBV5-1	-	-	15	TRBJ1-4	CASSFRAGEKEKLFF	TGCGCCAGCAGCTTTCGTGCTGGGGAGAAGGAAAAACTGTTTTTT
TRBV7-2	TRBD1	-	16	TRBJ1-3	CASSFSGGSSGNTIYF	TGTGCCAGCAGCTTCTCAGGGGGTTCCTCTGGAAACACCATATATTTT
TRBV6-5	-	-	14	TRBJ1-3	CASGGVIAGNTIYF	TGTGCCAGCGGAGGGGTGATAGCGGGAAACACCATATATTTT
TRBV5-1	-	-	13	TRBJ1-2	CASSRDTLAGYTF	TGCGCCAGCAGCAGGGACACCTTGGCCGGCTACACCTTC
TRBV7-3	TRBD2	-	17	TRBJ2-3	CASSPSGATSSTDTQYF	TGTGCCAGCAGCCCCAGCGGGGCAACTTCTAGCACAGATACGCAGTATTTT
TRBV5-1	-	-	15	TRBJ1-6	CASRGGVSYNSPLHF	TGCGCCAGCCGGGGGGGTGTTTCTTATAATTCACCCCTCCACTTT
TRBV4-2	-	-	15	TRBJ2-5	CASSQDMLTPETQYF	TGTGCCAGCAGCCAAGATATGCTAACCCCAGAGACCCAGTACTTC
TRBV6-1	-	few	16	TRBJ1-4	CASSEAPGSLREKLFF	TGTGCCAGCAGTGAAGCGCCAGGGTCCTTACGGGAAAAACTGTTTTTT
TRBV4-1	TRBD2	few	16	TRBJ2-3	CASSQVSGGAADTQYF	TGCGCCAGCAGCCAAGTAAGCGGGGGGGCTGCAGATACGCAGTATTTT
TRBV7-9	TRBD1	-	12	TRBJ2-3	CASSLGQGTGDF	TGTGCCAGCTCACTCGGACAGGGAACGGGGGATTTT
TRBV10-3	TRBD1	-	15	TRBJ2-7	CAISESRGQTYEQYF	TGTGCCATCAGTGAGTCGAGGGGGCAGACCTACGAGCAGTACTTC
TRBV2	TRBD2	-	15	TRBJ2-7	CASKAGIGLLYEQYF	TGTGCCAGCAAAGCGGGAATAGGGCTACTCTACGAGCAGTACTTC
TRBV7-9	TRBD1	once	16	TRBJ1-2	CASSLAGQEANYGYTF	TGTGCCAGCAGCTTAGCGGGACAGGAAGCTAACTATGGCTACACCTTC
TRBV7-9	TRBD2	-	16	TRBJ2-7	CASSHLLTSGRYEQYF	TGTGCCAGCAGCCACCTCCTGACTAGCGGGAGGTACGAGCAGTACTTC
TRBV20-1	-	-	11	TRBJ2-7	CSVSTNYEQYF	TGCAGTGTCTCGACTAACTACGAGCAGTACTTC
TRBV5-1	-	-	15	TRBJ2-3	CASSLSVGQRDTQYF	TGCGCCAGCAGCTTGAGTGTTGGGCAGAGAGATACGCAGTATTTT
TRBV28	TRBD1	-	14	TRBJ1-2	CASTETGGGIGYTF	TGTGCCAGCACCGAGACAGGGGGCGGGATTGGCTACACCTTC
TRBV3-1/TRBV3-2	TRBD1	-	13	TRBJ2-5	CASSYRGDETQYF	TGTGCCAGCAGCTACAGGGGGGACGAGACCCAGTACTTC
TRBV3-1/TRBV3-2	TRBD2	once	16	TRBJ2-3	CASSQSGLSSTDTQYF	TGTGCCAGCAGCCAATCGGGACTATCGAGCACAGATACGCAGTATTTT
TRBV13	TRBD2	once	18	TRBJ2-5	CASSYRTSGRPPLGTQYF	TGTGCCAGCAGCTATAGGACTAGCGGGAGGCCCCCGTTGGGTACCCAGTACTTC
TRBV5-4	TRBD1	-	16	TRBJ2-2	CASSLGQGAVTGELFF	TGTGCCAGCAGCTTGGGACAGGGGGCGGTCACCGGGGAGCTGTTTTTT
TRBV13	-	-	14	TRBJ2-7	CASSLTPRGYEQYF	TGTGCCAGCAGCTTAACACCCCGGGGATACGAGCAGTACTTC
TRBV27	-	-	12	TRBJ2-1	CASSRVYNEQFF	TGTGCCAGCAGTCGCGTCTACAATGAGCAGTTCTTC
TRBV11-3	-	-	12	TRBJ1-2	CASTKQDYGYTF	TGTGCCAGCACCAAACAGGACTATGGCTACACCTTC
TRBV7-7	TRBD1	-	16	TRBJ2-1	CASSPGTGRGYNEQFF	TGTGCCAGCAGCCCAGGGACAGGTAGAGGGTACAATGAGCAGTTCTTC
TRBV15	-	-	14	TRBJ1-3	CATSRVPSGNTIYF	TGTGCCACCTCCAGGGTACCCTCTGGAAACACCATATATTTT
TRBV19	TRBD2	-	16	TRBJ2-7	CASSQGTSGYAVEQYF	TGTGCCAGTAGTCAGGGGACTAGCGGGTATGCGGTCGAGCAGTACTTC
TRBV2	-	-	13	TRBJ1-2	CASSEIPGNGYTF	TGTGCCAGCAGTGAAATCCCGGGGAACGGCTACACCTTC
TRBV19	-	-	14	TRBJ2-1	CASSNPGEYSEQFF	TGTGCCAGTAGTAACCCGGGGGAATACTCTGAGCAGTTCTTC
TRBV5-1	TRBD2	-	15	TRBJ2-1	CASTLGTSARNEQFF	TGCGCCAGCACACTCGGGACTAGCGCCCGAAATGAGCAGTTCTTC
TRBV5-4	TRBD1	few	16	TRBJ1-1	CASSPPDRASNTEAFF	TGTGCCAGCAGCCCTCCTGACAGGGCTTCGAACACTGAAGCTTTCTTT
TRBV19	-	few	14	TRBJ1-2	CASSLPNSGDGYTF	TGTGCCAGTAGTCTTCCAAATTCCGGGGATGGCTACACCTTC
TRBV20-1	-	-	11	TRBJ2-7	CSAIQGYEQYF	TGCAGTGCTATTCAGGGGTACGAGCAGTACTTC
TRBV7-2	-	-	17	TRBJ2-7	CASSFFRKQGGSHEQYF	TGTGCCAGCAGCTTTTTCCGGAAACAGGGTGGATCCCACGAGCAGTACTTC
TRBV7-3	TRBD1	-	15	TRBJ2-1	CASSSTGSSYNEQFF	TGTGCCAGCAGCTCGACAGGGTCCTCCTACAATGAGCAGTTCTTC
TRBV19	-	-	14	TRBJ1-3	CASSISISGNTIYF	TGTGCCAGTAGTATCTCTATATCTGGAAACACCATATATTTT
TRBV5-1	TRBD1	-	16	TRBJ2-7	CASSLPADRQSYEQYF	TGCGCCAGCAGCTTACCCGCGGACAGGCAATCCTACGAGCAGTACTTC
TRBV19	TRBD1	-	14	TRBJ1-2	CASNYRGVVSGYTF	TGTGCCAGTAACTACAGGGGCGTAGTAAGTGGCTACACCTTC
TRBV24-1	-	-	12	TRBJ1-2	CATSDPLYGYTF	TGTGCCACCAGTGATCCCCTCTATGGCTACACCTTC
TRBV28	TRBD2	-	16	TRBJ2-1	CASSLGGGTSYNEQFF	TGTGCCAGCAGTTTAGGGGGGGGGACCTCCTACAATGAGCAGTTCTTC
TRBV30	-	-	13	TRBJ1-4	CAWSVRVEEKLFF	TGTGCCTGGAGTGTACGGGTGGAAGAAAAACTGTTTTTT
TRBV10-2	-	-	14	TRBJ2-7	CASRRAGVAYEQYF	TGCGCCAGCAGAAGGGCAGGGGTGGCCTACGAGCAGTACTTC
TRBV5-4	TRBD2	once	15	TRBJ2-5	CASSQGRGVRETQYF	TGTGCCAGCAGCCAAGGCCGGGGGGTACGGGAGACCCAGTACTTC
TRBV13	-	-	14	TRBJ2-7	CASSQRGQSYEQYF	TGTGCCAGCAGTCAGCGTGGACAGTCCTACGAGCAGTACTTC
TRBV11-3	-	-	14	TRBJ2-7	CASSLTTNSYEQYF	TGTGCCAGCAGCTTGACGACTAACTCCTACGAGCAGTACTTC
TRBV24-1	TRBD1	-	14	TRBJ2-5	CATSGTGGAETQYF	TGTGCCACCTCAGGGACAGGGGGGGCAGAGACCCAGTACTTC
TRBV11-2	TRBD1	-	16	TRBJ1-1	CASSPGGARSNTEAFF	TGTGCCAGCAGCCCAGGGGGCGCGAGGTCGAACACTGAAGCTTTCTTT
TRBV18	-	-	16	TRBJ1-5	CASSSGQKRGNQPQHF	TGTGCCAGCTCATCCGGACAGAAAAGAGGCAATCAGCCCCAGCATTTT